This T cell receptor beta chain was captured by sequencing in a study of T cell changes during pregnancy in multiple sclerosis. The CDR3 loop spans 14 amino acids. The protocol was immunoSEQ multiplex PCR, while the TCRdb copy is restricted to in-frame clones and leaves out a portion. The sample lists under 65,000 clones, roughly 92% seen once, with roughly 1.3% in the top ten. This clone was picked up a small number of times. The starting material was peripheral blood, obtained in the second trimester of pregnancy. This sequence originates from a female donor with multiple sclerosis, enrolled in a pregnancy study. The V call is TRBV21-1, the J call TRBJ2-3; whether TRBD2, the table's D call, matches the DNA was not checked. TRBV21-1 is a listed pseudogene. The CDR3: CASSKVDYTDTQYF. For the CDR3, the DNA is TGTGCCAGCAGCAAAGTGGACTACACAGATACGCAGTATTTT.